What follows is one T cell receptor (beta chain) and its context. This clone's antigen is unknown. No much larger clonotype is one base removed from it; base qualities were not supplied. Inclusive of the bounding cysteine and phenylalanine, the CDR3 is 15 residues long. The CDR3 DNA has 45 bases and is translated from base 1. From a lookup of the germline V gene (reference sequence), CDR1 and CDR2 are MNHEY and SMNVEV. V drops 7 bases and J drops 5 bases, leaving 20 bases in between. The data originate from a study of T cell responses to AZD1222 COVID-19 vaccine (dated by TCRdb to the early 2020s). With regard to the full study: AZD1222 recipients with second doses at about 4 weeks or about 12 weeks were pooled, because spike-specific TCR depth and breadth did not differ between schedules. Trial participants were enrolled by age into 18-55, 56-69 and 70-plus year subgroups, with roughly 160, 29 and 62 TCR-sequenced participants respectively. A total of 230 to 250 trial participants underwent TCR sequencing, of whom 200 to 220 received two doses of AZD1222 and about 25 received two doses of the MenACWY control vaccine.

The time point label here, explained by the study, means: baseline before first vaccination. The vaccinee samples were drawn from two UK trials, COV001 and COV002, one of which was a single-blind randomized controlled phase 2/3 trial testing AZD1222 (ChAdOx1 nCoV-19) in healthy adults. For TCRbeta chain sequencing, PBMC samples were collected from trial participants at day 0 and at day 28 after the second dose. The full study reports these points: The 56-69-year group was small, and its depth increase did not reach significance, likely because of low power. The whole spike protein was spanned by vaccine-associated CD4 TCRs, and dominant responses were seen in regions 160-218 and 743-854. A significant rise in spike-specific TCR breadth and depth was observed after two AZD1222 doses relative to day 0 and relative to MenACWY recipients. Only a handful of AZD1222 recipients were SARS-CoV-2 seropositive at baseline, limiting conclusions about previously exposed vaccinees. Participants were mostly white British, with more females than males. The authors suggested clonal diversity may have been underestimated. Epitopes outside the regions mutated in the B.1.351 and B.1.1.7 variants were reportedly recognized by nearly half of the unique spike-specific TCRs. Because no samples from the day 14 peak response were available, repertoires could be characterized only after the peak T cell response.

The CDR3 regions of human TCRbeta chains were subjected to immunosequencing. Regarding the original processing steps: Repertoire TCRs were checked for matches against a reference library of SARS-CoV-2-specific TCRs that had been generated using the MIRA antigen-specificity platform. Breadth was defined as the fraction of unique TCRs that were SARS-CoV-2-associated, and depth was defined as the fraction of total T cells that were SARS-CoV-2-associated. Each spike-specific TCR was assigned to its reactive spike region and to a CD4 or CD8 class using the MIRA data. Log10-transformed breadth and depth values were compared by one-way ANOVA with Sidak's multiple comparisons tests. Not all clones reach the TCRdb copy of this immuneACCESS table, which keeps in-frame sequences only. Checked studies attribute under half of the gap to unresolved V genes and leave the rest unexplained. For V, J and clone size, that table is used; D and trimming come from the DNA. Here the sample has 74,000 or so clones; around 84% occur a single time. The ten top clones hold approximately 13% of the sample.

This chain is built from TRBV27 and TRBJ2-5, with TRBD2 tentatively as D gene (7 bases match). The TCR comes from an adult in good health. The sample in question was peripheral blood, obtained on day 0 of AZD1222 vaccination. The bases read TGTGCCAGCACATCAGGAGGGGGGGCTTGGGAGACCCAGTACTTC. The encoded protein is CASTSGGGAWETQYF.